These T cell receptor beta chains were read from a single sample in a study of blood T cells in healthy people across ages. TCRdb redid the calling of the 5' RACE reads with MiXCR, one entry per CDR3 protein. This sample has about 1.5 million distinct CDR3 sequences, with 35% to 45% found just once. Sequenced input: blood. The receptor source for this set is a woman aged 18 to 35 in good health. CDR3s include the opening cysteine and the closing phenylalanine or tryptophan. The D gene is left open where the match is weak. Not every row has a clone size; where given, it reads once, few, many or a size class.

clone_size j_call d_call v_call cdr3_aa cdr3_nt
- TRBJ2-7 - TRBV2 CASSPSPRNYEQYF TGTGCCAGCAGCCCTAGTCCCAGAAACTACGAGCAGTACTTC
- TRBJ1-4 - TRBV6-1 CASRPPPGGISANEKLFF TGTGCCAGCAGACCGCCACCGGGGGGGATTTCGGCTAATGAAAAACTGTTTTTT
- TRBJ2-1 TRBD2 TRBV7-6 CASRSIAGGSNEQFF TGTGCCAGCAGATCTATAGCGGGAGGGTCCAATGAGCAGTTCTTC
- TRBJ2-7 - TRBV24-1 CATSAKEGLSYEQYF TGTGCCACCAGTGCAAAAGAGGGTCTGTCCTACGAGCAGTACTTC
- TRBJ2-5 - TRBV20-1 CSAPTGWTGEQYF TGCAGTGCCCCCACGGGCTGGACTGGTGAGCAGTACTTC
few TRBJ2-7 - TRBV3-1 CASSGRGSSPEQYF TGTGCCAGCAGCGGACGGGGTAGTTCGCCCGAGCAGTACTTC
- TRBJ1-2 - TRBV25-1 CASSGRQGLYGYTF TGTGCCAGCAGTGGCCGCCAGGGATTATATGGCTACACCTTC
few TRBJ2-5 - TRBV18 CASSHPGAQETQYF TGTGCCAGCTCACATCCGGGGGCACAAGAGACCCAGTACTTC
- TRBJ2-4 - TRBV29-1 CSVGNPGGLAKNIQYF TGCAGCGTTGGAAATCCAGGGGGGTTAGCCAAAAACATTCAGTACTTC
- TRBJ2-7 TRBD2 TRBV10-1 CASSEFASGTYEQYF TGCGCCAGCAGTGAGTTCGCTAGCGGGACCTACGAGCAGTACTTC
- TRBJ1-2 - TRBV3-1 CASSRNPSGAYGYTF TGTGCCAGCAGCCGAAATCCTTCGGGGGCCTATGGCTACACCTTC
few TRBJ2-7 - TRBV12-3/TRBV12-4 CASSLRGVDEQYF TGTGCCAGCAGTTTGAGGGGGGTGGACGAGCAGTACTTC
- TRBJ2-7 - TRBV28 CATSLQGGYEQYF TGTGCCACCAGTCTTCAGGGCGGCTACGAGCAGTACTTC
few TRBJ1-2 - TRBV25-1 CASSESGAGDGYTF TGTGCCAGCAGTGAATCAGGGGCTGGGGATGGCTACACCTTC
- TRBJ2-4 - TRBV5-1 CASRPVWYF TGCGCCAGCAGACCTGTTTGGTACTTC
- TRBJ2-1 TRBD2 TRBV7-3 CASSLAPSSGGAIEQFF TGTGCCAGCAGCTTGGCTCCCTCTAGCGGGGGGGCCATTGAGCAGTTCTTC
- TRBJ2-5 TRBD2 TRBV11-2 CASSLDSSGRATETQYF TGTGCCAGCAGCTTAGATTCTAGCGGGAGGGCCACAGAGACCCAGTACTTC